A single sample gave rise to the 17 T cell receptor beta chains below, sequenced in a study of cytomegalovirus exposure and HLA in healthy donors. In the PCR, 60 Vbeta and 13 Jbeta primers were used. Here immunoSEQ multiplex PCR was the method, and the copy in TCRdb shows in-frame clones only, minus some. Here the sample table reports about 140,000 clones. The sample was PBMCs. Receptors were obtained from a woman younger than 35 in good health and CMV-seronegative.

The chain employs TRBV2 and TRBJ2-1; the match to TRBD1 covers 7 bases. Unmatched junction bases numbered 11, after V lost 9 bases and J lost 9 bases. This CDR3 spans 13 amino acids. CDR1 and CDR2 (germline): SNHLY, FYNNEI. This CDR3 is CARMGTVLGEQFF. CDR3 DNA: TGTGCCAGGATGGGGACAGTCCTCGGTGAGCAGTTCTTC.

The chain combines TRBV5-5 with TRBJ2-3, with a weak D call TRBD1 (6 bases). With 4 bases removed from V and 8 bases from J, the gap between germline ends came to 17 bases. CDR1 and CDR2 (germline): SGHKS, YYEKEE (reference sequence). The CDR3 totals 14 residues. The CDR3 bases are TGTGCCAGCAGCAGCGAAGGACAGCAAGTTACGCAGTATTTT. It specifies CASSSEGQQVTQYF.

The chain recombines TRBV27 with TRBJ2-1; D gene uncertain. V was trimmed by 5 bases and J by 8 bases, leaving 7 bases between them. This CDR3 is 11 amino acids long. The germline CDR1 and CDR2 sequences are MNHEY and SMNVEV (reference sequence). CDR3 sequence (DNA): TGTGCCAGCAGTAGCCCCCATGAGCAGTTCTTC. As protein: CASSSPHEQFF.

The chain employs TRBV6-1 and TRBJ2-2, with D maybe TRBD1 (5 bases). CDR1 and CDR2 from the germline V gene are MNHNS and SASEGT. The CDR3 consists of 14 residues. Trimming removed 6 bases at V and 4 bases at J, with 12 bases between. CDR3 nucleotides: TGTGCCAGCAGCAAAAACAGGATCACCGGGGAGCTGTTTTTT. Its translation is CASSKNRITGELFF.

The gene calls are TRBV6-1 and TRBJ2-7; perhaps TRBD2 as D (5 bases). Looked up from germline, CDR1 is MNHNS and CDR2 is SASEGT. The CDR3 consists of 13 residues. Trimming shortened V by 7 bases and J by 6 bases, and 16 bases separated the two germline ends. In DNA form, the CDR3 reads TGTGCCAGCAACTTCGAGGGAAACTCCGAGCAGTACGTC. This translates into CASNFEGNSEQYV.

This chain uses TRBV5-1 with TRBJ2-5; TRBD2 aligns across 9 bases. The CDR3 consists of 14 residues. V was pared by 2 bases and J by 1 base, with 0 bases of the junction left unmatched. Germline CDR1 SGHRS, CDR2 YFSETQ. CDR3 bases: TGCGCCAGCAGCTTTAGCGGGAGCCAAGAGACCCAGTACTTC. Its protein is CASSFSGSQETQYF.

The V call is TRBV2, the J call TRBJ2-5, with a possible D match to TRBD2 (6 bases). V lost 5 bases to trimming and J lost 1 base, with 11 bases between them. The germline CDR1 and CDR2 sequences are SNHLY and FYNNEI. This CDR3 has 14 residues. For the CDR3, the DNA is TGTGCCAGCAGTAACCGGGACTCCCAAGAGACCCAGTACTTC. This encodes CASSNRDSQETQYF.

The gene calls are TRBV9 and TRBJ2-7; D is unclear. V lost 5 bases, J lost 2 bases, and 14 bases lay in between. Germline CDR1 reads SGDLS; CDR2 reads YYNGEE. CDR3 length equals 14 residues. Here the CDR3 DNA reads TGTGCCAGCAGTGGCGGCGAGGCAACCTACGAGCAGTACTTC. Amino acids: CASSGGEATYEQYF.

V and J are TRBV9 and TRBJ2-7; maybe TRBD1 (6 bases). With 4 bases removed from V and 2 bases from J, the gap between germline ends came to 10 bases. The germline CDR1 and CDR2 sequences are SGDLS and YYNGEE. The CDR3 is 13 residues long. The CDR3 DNA is TGTGCCAGCAGCACCCGACAGGCCTACGAGCAGTACGTC. It encodes CASSTRQAYEQYV.

CDR3 region: CASSLDSNTGELFF. The CDR3 nucleotides read TGCGCCAGCAGCCTCGACAGTAACACCGGGGAGCTGTTTTTT. J is TRBJ2-2 and V is TRBV4-3, with a weak D call TRBD1 (5 bases). V was clipped by 4 bases and J by 2 bases, with 8 bases between them. The CDR3 runs 14 residues. The germline V gene encodes CDR1 LGHNA and CDR2 YSLEER.

The rearrangement links TRBV6-5 to TRBJ2-7, with D tentatively TRBD2 (7 bases). The CDR3 runs to 15 residues. Germline CDR1 reads MNHEY; CDR2 reads SVGAGI. V shed 8 bases and J shed 0 bases, with 17 bases lying between them. CDR3: CASSEGEGPSYEQYV. In DNA, the CDR3 is TGTGCCAGCTCCGAGGGGGAGGGCCCCTCCTACGAGCAGTACGTC.

The V gene is TRBV11-2, the J gene TRBJ1-2; no definite D call. Trimming stripped 3 bases from V and 4 bases from J, with 3 bases between. Germline V gives CDR1 SGHAT, CDR2 FQNNGV. The CDR3 length is 11 residues. CDR3 sequence reads: CASSFGYGYTF. The CDR3, as DNA: TGTGCCAGCAGCTTCGGCTATGGCTACACCTTC.

J is TRBJ1-4 and V is TRBV19, with 11 positions matching TRBD1. Germline V gene lookup returns CDR1 LNHDA and CDR2 SQIVND (reference sequence). J gave up 3 bases and V 6 bases, and 3 bases lay outside the gene matches. The CDR3 loop spans 15 amino acids. CDR3 coding DNA: TGTGCCAGTAGAGGACAGGGGGCAGCTAATGAAAAACTGTTTTTT. This gives the protein CASRGQGAANEKLFF.

The V and J genes are TRBV9 and TRBJ2-3; 8 bases fit TRBD2. The CDR3 spans 20 residues. CDR1 and CDR2 from the germline V gene are SGDLS and YYNGEE. The trim removed 0 bases at V and 2 bases at J, leaving 17 bases unmatched. In nucleotides, the CDR3 is TGTGCCAGCAGCGTAGCTATTGGGGATATAGCGGGACGGATCACAGATACGCAGTATTTT. As protein: CASSVAIGDIAGRITDTQYF.

As DNA, the CDR3 is TGCGCCAGCAGCCAAAGTCACCAGGTCTATAATTCACCCCTCCACTTT. Translation gives CASSQSHQVYNSPLHF. J is TRBJ1-6 and V is TRBV4-3; no reliable D call. V was cut by 2 bases and J by 3 bases, with 11 bases left in between. Per germline, CDR1 LGHNA and CDR2 YSLEER. The CDR3 totals 16 residues.

The chain combines TRBV11-3 with TRBJ2-1, with 10 positions matching TRBD2. The CDR3 extends over 16 amino acids. V lost 5 bases to trimming and J lost 4 bases; unmatched junction nucleotides: 8. Per the germline V gene, CDR1 is SGHNT and CDR2 is YENEEA. CDR3 DNA: TGTGCCAGCAGCGAACGACGGACTAGCGGATACAATGAGCAGTTCTTC. Protein sequence: CASSERRTSGYNEQFF.

The chain uses TRBV4-2 and TRBJ2-1; TRBD2 matches 8 bases. Germline V gene data show CDR1 as LGHNA and CDR2 as YNFKEQ. The trim removed 0 bases at V and 7 bases at J, leaving 11 bases unmatched. The CDR3 consists of 17 residues. CDR3: CASSQDRTSGATNEQFF. The CDR3 DNA follows: TGTGCCAGCAGCCAAGATAGAACTAGCGGAGCTACTAATGAGCAGTTCTTC.